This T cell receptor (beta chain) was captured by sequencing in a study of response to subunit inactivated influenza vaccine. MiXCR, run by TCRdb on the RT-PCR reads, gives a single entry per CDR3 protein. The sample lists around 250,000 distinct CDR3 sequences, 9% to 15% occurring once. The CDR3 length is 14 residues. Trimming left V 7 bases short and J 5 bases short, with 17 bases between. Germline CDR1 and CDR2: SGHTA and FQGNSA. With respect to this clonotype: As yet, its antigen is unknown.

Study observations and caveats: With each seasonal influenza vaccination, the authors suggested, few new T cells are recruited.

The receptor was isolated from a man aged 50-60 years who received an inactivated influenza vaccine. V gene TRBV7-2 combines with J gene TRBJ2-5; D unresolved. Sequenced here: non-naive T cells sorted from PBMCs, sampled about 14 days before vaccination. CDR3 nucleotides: TGTGCCAGCACCGTTTTATTGCGCTGGGAGACCCAGTACTTC. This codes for CASTVLLRWETQYF.